This TCR beta chain derives from a study of molecular identifiers for immune sequencing clone quantification. Study context: Naive CD8 RNA (about 20,000 or 100,000 cells) was divided into five aliquots, with four sequenced.

TCRdb processed the PCR reads anew with MiXCR; each CDR3 protein has one entry. The table lists approximately 54,000 distinct CDR3 sequences, approximately 25% of them singletons. This clonotype appeared many times. Its matching antigen is unknown. Study-wide points: A single cell's spiked Jurkat TCR RNA was reportedly detectable among one million naive cells.

Germline trimming cut 8 bases from V and 7 bases from J; bases unmatched to any gene: 12. CDR1 is SGHDN, CDR2 FVKESK, per germline. The CDR3 is 15 residues long. The origin of this receptor is a human donor in good health. Some libraries in this study had Jurkat cell RNA spiked in. The V and J genes are TRBV14 and TRBJ2-1; TRBD2 aligns across 9 bases. The sequenced material came from naive CD8+ T cells from blood, with Jurkat cell RNA spiked in. Subset meaning: FACS-sorted CD8+CD4-CCR7+CD45RA+ naive T cells. This CDR3 is CASATISGSMNEQFF. The CDR3 coding sequence is TGTGCCAGCGCCACTATTAGCGGGAGTATGAATGAGCAGTTCTTC.